This is a list of T cell receptor beta chains from one sample in a study of cytomegalovirus exposure and HLA in healthy donors. The repertoire was sequenced with immunoSEQ multiplex PCR; TCRdb's copy has only in-frame clones and lacks some. The sample consists of roughly 130,000 clones, around three fifths of them appearing once. The specimen was PBMCs. The receptor set was obtained from a male donor in good health and CMV-seronegative. CDR3s include the opening cysteine and the closing phenylalanine or tryptophan. D genes are given only for firm matches. Clone size is stated in some rows and not others, as once, few, many or a class when expanded.

clone_size d_call j_call v_call cdr3_aa cdr3_nt
- TRBD2 TRBJ2-3 TRBV10-3 CAISVASGGSTDTQYF TGTGCCATCAGTGTTGCTAGCGGGGGAAGCACAGATACGCAGTATTTT
- - TRBJ2-6 TRBV18 CASSPKHQSWGPISGANVLTF TGTGCCAGCTCACCAAAACACCAATCGTGGGGGCCTATCTCTGGGGCCAACGTCCTGACTTTC
- - TRBJ2-3 TRBV27 CASSSRTDTQYF TGTGCCAGCAGTTCCCGTACAGATACGCAGTATTTT
- TRBD2 TRBJ2-5 TRBV7-2 CASSYGHWGGQETQYF TGTGCCAGCAGCTACGGTCATTGGGGGGGGCAAGAGACCCAGTACTTC
- - TRBJ2-3 TRBV14 CASSQDRGSLGTDTQYF TGTGCCAGCAGCCAAGATCGCGGCTCCTTGGGCACAGATACGCAGTATTTT
- - TRBJ1-4 TRBV4-3 CASSQDLITTNEKLFF TGCGCCAGCAGCCAAGATCTAATAACAACTAATGAAAAACTGTTTTTT
- TRBD2 TRBJ2-1 TRBV25-1 CASSGFSGTVAYNEQFF TGTGCCAGCAGTGGATTTAGCGGGACCGTAGCCTACAATGAGCAGTTCTTC
few - TRBJ2-3 TRBV14 CASSPVARTDTQYF TGTGCCAGCAGCCCGGTAGCGAGAACAGATACGCAGTATTTT
- TRBD1 TRBJ2-1 TRBV6-5 CASSLTGDTYNEQFF TGTGCCAGCAGTTTGACAGGGGACACCTACAATGAGCAGTTCTTC
- - TRBJ1-4 TRBV9 CASSVASGVTNEKLFF TGTGCCAGCAGCGTAGCTTCCGGGGTAACTAATGAAAAACTGTTTTTT
- - TRBJ2-1 TRBV7-3 CASSLRTHNEQFF TGTGCCAGCAGCTTGAGGACACACAATGAGCAGTTCTTC
- - TRBJ2-7 TRBV18 CASSPLRDYEQYF TGTGCCAGCTCACCACTCAGGGACTACGAGCAGTACTTC
- - TRBJ1-4 TRBV30 CAWSATGEVEKLFF TGTGCCTGGAGCGCAACAGGCGAGGTTGAAAAACTGTTTTTT
few TRBD2 TRBJ2-1 TRBV7-9 CASSSGTSDVRQFF TGTGCCAGCAGCTCCGGGACTAGCGATGTGAGGCAGTTCTTC
- - TRBJ1-5 TRBV2 CATAGDGGQPQHF TGTGCCACCGCGGGGGACGGGGGTCAGCCCCAGCATTTT
- TRBD1 TRBJ1-3 TRBV5-4 CASSLWGQGEFGNTIYF TGTGCCAGCAGCTTGTGGGGACAGGGGGAATTTGGAAACACCATATATTTT
few - TRBJ2-2 TRBV6-1 CASSALETGELFF TGTGCCAGCAGTGCCCTGGAGACCGGGGAGCTGTTTTTT
once - TRBJ2-7 TRBV7-2 CASSLATHSYEQYF TGTGCCAGCAGCTTAGCCACACACTCCTACGAGCAGTACTTC
- TRBD1 TRBJ2-5 TRBV7-2 CASSQTGALQETQYF TGTGCCAGCAGCCAGACAGGGGCCCTACAAGAGACCCAGTACTTC
few TRBD1 TRBJ1-1 TRBV18 CASSPLTGDTEAFF TGTGCCAGCTCACCCTTGACAGGGGATACTGAAGCTTTCTTT
few TRBD2 TRBJ2-2 TRBV5-1 CASSLGLAKAGELFF TGCGCCAGCAGCTTGGGACTAGCGAAGGCCGGGGAGCTGTTTTTT
- TRBD1 TRBJ1-1 TRBV2 CASRRNSGTGIMNTEAFF TGTGCCAGCAGGCGAAACTCCGGGACAGGGATAATGAACACTGAAGCTTTCTTT
- TRBD1 TRBJ2-7 TRBV7-2 CASSLAHTGGVPLGQYF TGTGCCAGCAGCTTAGCCCACACAGGGGGCGTTCCTCTGGGGCAGTACTTC
few TRBD1 TRBJ1-1 TRBV7-9 CASSLDRGLTEAFF TGTGCCAGCAGCTTAGACAGGGGGCTCACTGAAGCTTTCTTT
few TRBD1 TRBJ1-1 TRBV30 CAWSTGDLELKAFF TGTGCCTGGAGTACAGGGGACTTAGAGCTGAAAGCTTTCTTT
- TRBD2 TRBJ2-3 TRBV10-3 CAISESLAGGPDTQYF TGTGCCATCAGTGAGTCCTTAGCGGGGGGCCCCGATACGCAGTATTTT
- - TRBJ1-6 TRBV12-2 CASRLAARTEQNSPLHF TGTGCAAGTCGCTTAGCGGCTCGGACAGAGCAAAATTCACCCCTCCACTTT
- - TRBJ2-7 TRBV5-6 CASSFGGSYEQYF TGTGCCAGCAGCTTTGGGGGCAGTTACGAGCAGTACTTC
- TRBD2 TRBJ2-3 TRBV5-1 CASSLEAGEPDTQYF TGCGCCAGCAGCTTGGAAGCGGGGGAACCAGATACGCAGTATTTT
- TRBD1 TRBJ1-2 TRBV6-5 CASGQGMSGYTF TGTGCCAGCGGACAGGGAATGAGTGGCTACACCTTC
- - TRBJ1-1 TRBV5-1 CARSLVQGLGNTEAFF TGCGCCCGCAGCTTGGTCCAGGGGCTCGGGAACACTGAAGCTTTCTTT
- - TRBJ2-3 TRBV7-2 CASSLDSSPSTDTQYF TGTGCCAGCAGCTTAGACTCAAGTCCTAGCACAGATACGCAGTATTTT
- TRBD2 TRBJ2-1 TRBV5-4 CASSFASGYNEQFF TGTGCCAGCAGCTTTGCTAGCGGGTACAATGAGCAGTTCTTC
- - TRBJ1-5 TRBV19 CASSMGRGAGQPQHF TGTGCCAGTAGTATGGGCAGGGGCGCAGGACAGCCCCAGCATTTT
once - TRBJ2-1 TRBV10-1 CASSASRGHNEQFF TGCGCCAGCAGTGCCTCCCGAGGCCACAATGAGCAGTTCTTC
- TRBD2 TRBJ2-2 TRBV15 CATSHGGETGELFF TGTGCCACCAGCCACGGGGGGGAAACCGGGGAGCTGTTTTTT
- - TRBJ2-7 TRBV9 CASSVGLSYEQYF TGTGCCAGCAGCGTTGGACTCTCCTACGAGCAGTACTTC
- TRBD1 TRBJ1-1 TRBV6-4 CASRAGQADTEAFF TGTGCCAGCAGAGCAGGACAGGCGGACACTGAAGCTTTCTTT
- - TRBJ2-6 TRBV2 CASTPRDRVAKSSGANVLTF TGTGCCAGCACTCCACGGGATAGGGTCGCCAAATCCTCTGGGGCCAACGTCCTGACTTTC
- TRBD1 TRBJ2-2 TRBV10-1 CASSDRDSPGSTGELFF TGCGCCAGCAGTGACCGGGACAGCCCCGGTTCCACCGGGGAGCTGTTTTTT
- TRBD1 TRBJ1-5 TRBV19 CASSIYGDRGDQPQHF TGTGCCAGTAGTATATATGGGGACAGGGGCGATCAGCCCCAGCATTTT
few - TRBJ1-4 TRBV19 CATDSGGSDPLGEKLFF TGTGCCACCGACTCGGGCGGGTCCGACCCCTTGGGTGAAAAACTGTTTTTT
- TRBD1 TRBJ1-5 TRBV6-1 CASSEVDRGQPQHF TGTGCCAGCAGTGAAGTCGACAGGGGTCAGCCCCAGCATTTT
- TRBD2 TRBJ2-5 TRBV6-5 CASSYTSAGFTETQYF TGTGCCAGCAGTTACACCTCAGCGGGGTTCACGGAGACCCAGTACTTC
few - TRBJ1-6 TRBV5-6 CASSFGGSPPLHF TGTGCCAGCAGCTTCGGCGGTAGTCCTCCCCTCCACTTT
- TRBD1 TRBJ1-1 TRBV7-9 CASSRQGLDTEAFF TGTGCCAGCAGCCGACAGGGTTTGGACACTGAAGCTTTCTTT
- TRBD1 TRBJ2-4 TRBV6-1 CASSEEPPDRGRTQYF TGTGCCAGCAGTGAAGAGCCCCCGGACAGGGGGAGAACTCAGTACTTC
- - TRBJ2-5 TRBV5-1 CASSLVASQETQYF TGCGCCAGCAGCTTGGTTGCTAGCCAAGAGACCCAGTACTTC
- - TRBJ1-4 TRBV9 CASSVRDTNNEKLFF TGTGCCAGCAGCGTAAGGGACACCAATAATGAAAAACTGTTTTTT
few TRBD1 TRBJ1-2 TRBV28 CASSFQDRVYGYTF TGTGCCAGCAGTTTCCAGGACAGGGTCTATGGCTACACCTTC
- - TRBJ2-3 TRBV29-1 CSVWGRREGTDTQYF TGCAGCGTTTGGGGTCGAAGGGAGGGCACAGATACGCAGTATTTT
- TRBD2 TRBJ2-1 TRBV15 CATSTPIGLAGGNEQFF TGTGCCACCAGCACCCCAATCGGACTAGCGGGGGGCAATGAGCAGTTCTTC